The 29 T cell receptor beta chains given below trace back to one sample, sequenced in a study of T cells in Graves' hyperthyroidism and ophthalmopathy. There were TCR beta CDR3 regions amplified from RNA transcripts. An initial round of RT-PCR targeting the TCR CDR3 relied on the HTBI primer set. In TCRdb, the multiplex PCR reads were re-called with MiXCR into one record per CDR3 protein. The profile shows fewer than 350,000 distinct CDR3 sequences, about 13% of them singletons. Sequenced: blood. Source of these receptors: a middle-aged woman with Graves' hyperthyroidism.

This clonotype was found many times. CDR3 region: CASNIGQGNTGELFF. For the CDR3, the DNA is TGTGCCAGCAACATCGGACAGGGGAACACCGGGGAGCTGTTTTTT. V gene TRBV2 combines with J gene TRBJ2-2; 8 nucleotides align to TRBD1. This CDR3 has 15 residues. V trimming: 7 bases; J trimming: 1 base; junction bases outside the gene matches: 5. Germline V CDR1 and CDR2: SNHLY, FYNNEI.

This clonotype was seen many times. The chain recombines TRBV5-4 with TRBJ1-2; D is possibly TRBD1 (5 bases). Germline assignment: CDR1 SGHNT and CDR2 YYREEE (reference sequence). V lost 4 bases to trimming and J lost 5 bases, with 18 bases between them. The CDR3 has 15 amino acids. CDR3 loop: CASSPVGGFEYGYTF. The CDR3 bases are TGTGCCAGCAGCCCAGTGGGGGGATTTGAGTATGGCTACACCTTC.

This clonotype was recorded many times. V is TRBV20-1 and J is TRBJ2-1; perhaps TRBD2 as D (6 bases). The CDR3 covers 12 residues. CDR1 DFQATT and CDR2 SNEGSKA come from the germline V gene (reference sequence). Trimming removed 6 bases from V and 8 bases from J, with 14 bases in between. CDR3 protein: CSAGRREDEQFF. The CDR3 region has the DNA TGCAGTGCGGGCCGAAGGGAGGATGAGCAGTTCTTC.

This clonotype occurred many times. The gene calls are TRBV20-1 and TRBJ2-1; 8 bases line up with TRBD2. The ends lost 0 bases at V and 5 bases at J; junction bases unmatched: 3. The CDR3 length is 14 residues. CDR1 and CDR2 (germline): DFQATT, SNEGSKA (reference sequence). This chain's CDR3 is CSAREGTSDNEQFF. In DNA form, the CDR3 reads TGCAGTGCTAGAGAGGGGACTAGTGACAATGAGCAGTTCTTC.

This clonotype was counted only a few times. V and J are TRBV7-2 and TRBJ2-7; 7 positions agree with TRBD2. V was clipped by 4 bases and J by 7 bases; unmatched bases: 10. This CDR3 has 14 residues. Looked up from germline, CDR1 is SGHTA and CDR2 is FQGNSA. In nucleotides, the CDR3 is TGTGCCAGCAGCTCCACTAGCGACCCCGGGGAGCAGTACTTC. It codes for CASSSTSDPGEQYF.

This clonotype has ten or more counts. The chain joins TRBV7-6 to TRBJ1-6; the D is unclear. V was trimmed by 0 bases and J by 3 bases, leaving 6 bases between them. CDR3 length: 15 residues. Germline CDR1 is SGHVS and CDR2 is FNYEAQ. The CDR3 nucleotides are TGTGCCAGCAGCTTAGCCTCCCTCTATAATTCACCCCTCCACTTT. Translation: CASSLASLYNSPLHF.

The table lists this clonotype with many counts. Here the CDR3 DNA reads TGTGCCTGGAGTGTAGGATCAGGGTCTGGCTACACCTTC. Protein: CAWSVGSGSGYTF. The chain carries TRBV30 and TRBJ1-2; tentative D call: TRBD1 (5 bases). CDR3 length: 13 amino acids. The germline CDR1 and CDR2 sequences are GTSNPN and SVGIG (reference sequence). The V and J ends lost 0 bases and 7 bases respectively, with 12 bases between them.

The chain joins TRBV9 to TRBJ2-1; TRBD2 matches 9 bases. This CDR3 region has 15 residues. Losses at the gene ends were 3 bases for V and 7 bases for J; bases not matched to a gene: 8. CDR1 is SGDLS, CDR2 YYNGEE, per germline. The CDR3 DNA is TGTGCCAGCAGCGCCGGGACTAGCCAGGGGAATGAGCAGTTCTTC. Residues: CASSAGTSQGNEQFF.

This clonotype appeared many times. V gene TRBV24-1 combines with J gene TRBJ2-3; D not resolved. V was shortened by 3 bases and J by 0 bases, with 9 bases between the two germline ends. The CDR3 has 15 residues. CDR1 is KGHDR, CDR2 SFDVKD, per germline. The CDR3 protein is CATSDPAASTDTQYF. The CDR3, as DNA: TGTGCCACCAGTGATCCCGCGGCGAGCACAGATACGCAGTATTTT.

This clonotype was detected many times. V usage is TRBV24-1 and J usage is TRBJ2-2; 10 positions match TRBD1. Germline V gives CDR1 KGHDR, CDR2 SFDVKD. The CDR3 loop spans 16 amino acids. Trimming cost V 2 bases and J 3 bases; bases outside gene matches: 2. The CDR3 DNA reads TGTGCCACCAGTGATTCGACAGGGGGCTACACCGGGGAGCTGTTTTTT. The encoded protein is CATSDSTGGYTGELFF.

The CDR3 protein is CASSPAGGPHEQYF. The CDR3 nucleotides read TGTGCCAGCAGCCCAGCGGGAGGGCCCCACGAGCAGTACTTC. The chain couples TRBV9 to TRBJ2-7; TRBD2 agrees at 10 bases. This CDR3 comprises 14 residues. V lost 4 bases and J lost 5; bases outside the gene matches: 6. The germline V gene encodes CDR1 SGDLS and CDR2 YYNGEE.

This clonotype was counted ten times or more. This chain uses TRBV30 with TRBJ2-7, with 9 positions matching TRBD2. J was trimmed by 4 bases and V by 4 bases; bases with no gene match: 8. Germline CDR1 GTSNPN, CDR2 SVGIG (reference sequence). The CDR3 runs to 14 residues. CDR3 DNA sequence: TGTGCCTGGAAGGCGCTAGCGGGAAAATACGAGCAGTACTTC. Protein: CAWKALAGKYEQYF.

In its sample, this clonotype was seen a few times. The chain is built from TRBV25-1 and TRBJ1-4; D remains unclear. The CDR3 is made up of 15 amino acids. CDR1 MGHDK and CDR2 SYGVNS come from the germline V gene. V was cut by 2 bases and J by 5 bases, with 12 bases left in between. The CDR3 nucleotides are TGTGCCAGCAGTGAAAAACGGGTCGTAAATGAAAAACTGTTTTTT. Translated, it gives CASSEKRVVNEKLFF.

The chain combines TRBV7-9 with TRBJ1-1; D is possibly TRBD1 (5 bases). Between the trimmed V and J ends, which lost 1 base and 1 base, there was a span of 13 bases. CDR1 and CDR2 (germline): SEHNR, FQNEAQ (reference sequence). The CDR3 totals 16 residues. This CDR3 reads CASSLEWGRGNTEAFF. The CDR3 DNA reads TGTGCCAGCAGCTTAGAATGGGGGAGGGGGAACACTGAAGCTTTCTTT.

This clonotype was picked up many times. The chain carries TRBV20-1 and TRBJ1-2; D gene unclear. The CDR3 is made up of 12 amino acids. The V gene's germline CDR1 is DFQATT and CDR2 SNEGSKA (reference sequence). The V gene lost 1 base and the J gene lost 4 bases, with 7 bases spanning the gap. The CDR3 reads CSARVDFYGYTF. CDR3 sequence (DNA): TGCAGTGCTAGAGTTGATTTCTATGGCTACACCTTC.

A few counts support this clonotype. The V call is TRBV6-1, the J call TRBJ2-5, with D uncertain. V lost 6 bases to trimming and J lost 4 bases, with 12 bases between them. Germline assignment: CDR1 MNHNS and CDR2 SASEGT. CDR3 length: 13 residues. The CDR3 DNA reads TGTGCCAGCAGAAACGGAGTTTCAGAGACCCAGTACTTC. Its translation: CASRNGVSETQYF.

V and J are TRBV12-3 or TRBV12-4 and TRBJ2-7, with D possibly being TRBD2 (6 bases). Trimming stripped 6 bases from V and 0 bases from J, with 9 bases between. This CDR3 is 13 amino acids long. The DNA of the CDR3 is TGTGCCAGCAGGTTCGGGAGCTCCTACGAGCAGTACTTC. It codes for CASRFGSSYEQYF.

This clonotype came up many times. The chain employs TRBV20-1 and TRBJ1-1; TRBD1 matches 7 bases. Looked up from germline, CDR1 is DFQATT and CDR2 is SNEGSKA (reference sequence). The length of the CDR3 is 13 residues. Trimming at V came to 7 bases and at J to 4 bases, leaving 9 bases not matched to a gene. The CDR3 DNA is TGCAGTGTACGGGAGGGGGCATCCACTGAAGCTTTCTTT. Translation: CSVREGASTEAFF.

At least ten counts were recorded for this clonotype. This chain joins TRBV7-2 and TRBJ2-3; D possibly corresponds to TRBD2 (5 bases). CDR3 length equals 12 residues. Germline values: CDR1 SGHTA, CDR2 FQGNSA. The V end lost 7 bases, the J end lost 6 bases, and 11 bases lay between the germline ends. The CDR3 region is CASTHSGDTQYF. The CDR3, as DNA: TGTGCCAGCACACACTCGGGGGATACGCAGTATTTT.

The chain joins TRBV20-1 to TRBJ1-2; possibly TRBD1 for D (5 bases). Trimming left V 6 bases short and J 0 bases short, with 20 bases between. Germline CDR1 is DFQATT and CDR2 is SNEGSKA (reference sequence). The CDR3 runs to 16 residues. The CDR3 is CSARTSHTAANYGYTF. In DNA, the CDR3 is TGCAGTGCGAGGACAAGCCACACAGCCGCTAACTATGGCTACACCTTC.

The chain links TRBV7-9 to TRBJ2-7; the D gene is possibly TRBD2 (5 bases). Germline V lookup: CDR1 SEHNR, CDR2 FQNEAQ (reference sequence). Trimming left V 5 bases short and J 2 bases short, with 13 bases between. CDR3 length: 14 residues. The CDR3 DNA is TGTGCCAGCAGCCAGAGGGATAAGACCTACGAGCAGTACTTC. Amino acids: CASSQRDKTYEQYF. Based on the CDR3 plus reference TRBV7-9 and TRBJ2-7, the full variable domain is DTGVSQNPRHKITKRGQNVTFRCDPISEHNRLYWYRQTLGQGPEFLTYFQNEAQLEKSRLLSDRFSAERPKGSFSTLEIQRTEQGDSAMYLCASSQRDKTYEQYFGPGTRLTVT.

Comments on this clonotype: It may be a read error: a sequence one base away is much more abundant. The V and J genes are TRBV2 and TRBJ2-7; maybe TRBD2 (5 bases). This CDR3 comprises 14 residues. CDR1 is SNHLY, CDR2 FYNNEI, per germline. The CDR3 bases are TGTGCCAGCAGTGAGTGGCGGGCCTCCTACGAGCAGCACTTC. Protein sequence: CASSEWRASYEQHF.

This clonotype was found many times. The CDR3 reads CASSQREGSQPQHF. The DNA for the CDR3 is TGTGCCAGCAGCCAACGGGAGGGGTCTCAGCCCCAGCATTTT. The chain joins TRBV3-1 to TRBJ1-5; weak D call: TRBD1 (5 bases). Germline V lookup: CDR1 LGHDT, CDR2 YNNKEL (reference sequence). V was clipped by 2 bases and J by 6 bases, with 11 bases between them. This CDR3 comprises 14 residues.

The rearrangement links TRBV19 to TRBJ1-5; D not certain. Germline CDR1 LNHDA, CDR2 SQIVND (reference sequence). CDR3 size: 13 residues. The V end was cut by 6 bases, the J end by 4 bases, with 10 bases between. CDR3 in amino acids: CASRWGANQPQHF. DNA of the CDR3: TGTGCCAGTAGGTGGGGAGCAAATCAGCCCCAGCATTTT.

The CDR3 spells CASSLGPLTEAFF. The CDR3 DNA is TGTGCCAGCAGTTTAGGACCTCTCACTGAAGCTTTCTTT. This chain uses TRBV27 with TRBJ1-1; D is unclear. Trimming pared 2 bases from V and 4 bases from J, leaving 8 bases between. The CDR3 extends over 13 amino acids. From germline, CDR1 is MNHEY and CDR2 SMNVEV (reference sequence).

This clonotype was seen repeatedly, ten times or more. V is TRBV5-5 and J is TRBJ1-5; no definite D call. Germline CDR1 and CDR2: SGHKS and YYEKEE (reference sequence). V shed 0 bases and J shed 3 bases, with 7 bases lying between them. CDR3 length: 14 residues. Here the CDR3 DNA reads TGTGCCAGCAGCTTGGCCGATCCCAATCAGCCCCAGCATTTT. The encoded protein is CASSLADPNQPQHF.

This clonotype was counted between two and nine times. The chain has TRBV5-1 and TRBJ2-4; 9 bases are a match to TRBD1. This CDR3 has 18 amino acids. Germline V lookup: CDR1 SGHRS, CDR2 YFSETQ. V trimming: 1 base; J trimming: 6 bases; junction bases outside the gene matches: 14. The CDR3 sequence is CASSLSSPGTGWRNIQYF. The CDR3 DNA follows: TGCGCCAGCAGCTTGAGTTCCCCAGGGACAGGGTGGAGAAACATTCAGTACTTC.

V gene TRBV24-1 combines with J gene TRBJ2-3, with 9 bases matching TRBD2. The J segment lost 5 bases and the V segment lost 3 bases, leaving 8 bases of the junction unmatched. In germline, CDR1 is KGHDR, CDR2 SFDVKD. This CDR3 has 16 residues. CDR3 sequence reads: CATSDPLASGKDTQYF. The CDR3 DNA is TGTGCCACCAGTGATCCACTGGCTAGCGGGAAAGATACGCAGTATTTT.

The chain combines TRBV6-1 with TRBJ1-6, with D possibly matching TRBD1 (5 bases). CDR1 and CDR2 (germline): MNHNS, SASEGT. The V gene lost 5 bases and the J gene lost 6 bases, with 11 bases spanning the gap. The CDR3 runs 14 residues. CDR3 bases: TGTGCCAGCAGTCGACAGTTCGGTAATTCACCCCTCCACTTT. Translating it yields CASSRQFGNSPLHF.